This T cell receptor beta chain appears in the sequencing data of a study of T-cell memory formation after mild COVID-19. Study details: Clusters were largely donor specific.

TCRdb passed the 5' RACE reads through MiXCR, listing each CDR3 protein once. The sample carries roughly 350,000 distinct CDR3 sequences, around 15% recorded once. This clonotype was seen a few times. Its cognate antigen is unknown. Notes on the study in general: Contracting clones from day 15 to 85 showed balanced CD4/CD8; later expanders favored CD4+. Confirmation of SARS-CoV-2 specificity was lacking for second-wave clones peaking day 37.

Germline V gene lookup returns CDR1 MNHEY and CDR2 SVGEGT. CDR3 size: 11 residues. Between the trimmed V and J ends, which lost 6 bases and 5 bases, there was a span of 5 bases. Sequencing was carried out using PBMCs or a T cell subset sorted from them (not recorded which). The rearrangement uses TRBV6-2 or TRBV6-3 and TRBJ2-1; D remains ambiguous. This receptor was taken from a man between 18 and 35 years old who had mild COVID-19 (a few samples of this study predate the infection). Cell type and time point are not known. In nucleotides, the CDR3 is TGTGCCAGCAGGCGGCACAATGAGCAGTTCTTC. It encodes CASRRHNEQFF.